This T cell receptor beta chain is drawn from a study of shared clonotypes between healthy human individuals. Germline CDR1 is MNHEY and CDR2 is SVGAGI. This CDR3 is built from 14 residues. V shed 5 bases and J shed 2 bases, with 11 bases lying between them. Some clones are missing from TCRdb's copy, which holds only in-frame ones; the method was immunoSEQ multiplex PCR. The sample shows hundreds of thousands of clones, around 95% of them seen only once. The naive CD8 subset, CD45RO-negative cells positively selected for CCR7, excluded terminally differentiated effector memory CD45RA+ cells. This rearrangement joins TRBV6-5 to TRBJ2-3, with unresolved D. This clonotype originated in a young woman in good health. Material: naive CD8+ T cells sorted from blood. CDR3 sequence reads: CASSLLTATDTQYF. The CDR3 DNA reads TGTGCCAGCAGTCTCTTAACGGCCACAGATACGCAGTATTTT.